This TCR beta chain was recorded in a study of CD8+CD57+ T cells in acquired aplastic anemia. This CDR3 spans 14 amino acids. The germline gives CDR1 SEHNR, CDR2 FQNEAQ (reference sequence). Trimming took off 4 bases at V and 4 bases at J, with 12 bases between the two ends. Genomic DNA, serving as template, underwent TCR beta VDJ and CDR3 profiling. TCRdb re-derived calls from the reads in MiXCR, one entry per CDR3 protein. The table lists about 220,000 distinct CDR3 sequences, about a third of them singletons. Ten or more counts support this clonotype. This TCR derives from a human donor in good health, serving as a control. Sequencing was performed on sorted CD4+, CD8+, or CD8+CD57+ T cells (not recorded which) from PBMCs. The V gene is TRBV7-9, the J gene TRBJ2-3; maybe TRBD2 (5 bases). The CDR3 coding sequence is TGTGCCAGCAGCTCGGAACTTAGCGCAGATACGCAGTATTTT. Translation: CASSSELSADTQYF.